A single sample is the source of the 4 T cell receptor beta chains below, sequenced in a study of blood T cell repertoires in COVID-19. Assay used: immunoSEQ multiplex PCR; TCRdb lists only in-frame clones, some missing. The table lists about 210,000 clones, less than 85% of them singletons. Sequencing was done on a sample of peripheral blood. The receptors come from a woman in her 70s with acute or convalescent COVID-19.

The V gene is TRBV5-5, the J gene TRBJ2-2; TRBD1 aligns across 9 bases. The germline V gene encodes CDR1 SGHKS and CDR2 YYEKEE (reference sequence). Trimming at V came to 3 bases and at J to 7 bases, leaving 4 bases not matched to a gene. The CDR3 is made up of 14 amino acids. CDR3 nucleotides: TGTGCCAGCAGCTCGGGACAGGGTCACGGGGAGCTGTTTTTT. Protein: CASSSGQGHGELFF.

The chain links TRBV30 to TRBJ2-1, with TRBD2 identical over 13 bases. The CDR3 contains 14 residues. V trimming: 1 base; J trimming: 6 bases; junction bases outside the gene matches: 0. Germline V gene sequence: CDR1 GTSNPN, CDR2 SVGIG (reference sequence). CDR3 sequence (DNA): TGTGCCTGGAGTGGACTAGCGGGAGGCAATGAGCAGTTCTTC. Protein product: CAWSGLAGGNEQFF.

V gene TRBV18 combines with J gene TRBJ2-7, with 7 bases matching TRBD2. Germline V CDR1 and CDR2: KGHSH, LQKENI. With V trimmed by 0 bases and J by 6 bases, 8 bases remained unmatched. There are 15 residues in the CDR3. The CDR3 loop is CASSPPSSSGSEQYF. In DNA, the CDR3 is TGTGCCAGCTCACCACCCTCGTCTAGCGGTAGCGAGCAGTACTTC.

This clone was picked up one time. The J gene is TRBJ2-3, the V gene TRBV7-2; D unresolved. Germline V gives CDR1 SGHTA, CDR2 FQGNSA. Trimming cost V 1 base and J 5 bases, with 7 bases left between them. The CDR3 runs to 13 residues. CDR3 sequence reads: CASSLELQDTQYF. CDR3 nucleotide sequence: TGTGCCAGCAGCTTAGAACTTCAAGATACGCAGTATTTT.